This T cell receptor beta chain stems from a study of PD-L1 blockade in urothelial cancer. At the level of the study: Median T cell yield per blood sample was more than 130,000 cells. Study-wide results and limits: Patients with below-median pretreatment blood clonality survived longer.

The time point: peripheral blood 6 weeks after treatment start. Pretreatment and on-treatment samples were taken, numbering 1 to 8 per patient. This CDR3 region has 16 residues. Per germline, CDR1 SEHNR and CDR2 FQNEAQ (reference sequence). V trimming: 2 bases; J trimming: 4 bases; junction bases outside the gene matches: 8. In the case of this clone: Its antigen remains unknown.

Measured with immunoSEQ multiplex PCR; TCRdb has only the in-frame clones, and not every one. The data contain some 110,000 clones, about 89% of them seen just once; the ten biggest clones take up 1.5% to 2%. V is TRBV7-9 and J is TRBJ2-5; 9 bases are a match to TRBD2. This sequence originates from a man aged 55 to 70 with urothelial cancer. Sequencing used PBMCs, obtained around atezolizumab (anti-PD-L1) treatment. CDR3 residues: CASSLLGLAGGETQYF. The CDR3 nucleotides read TGTGCCAGCAGCTTATTGGGACTAGCAGGGGGAGAGACCCAGTACTTC.